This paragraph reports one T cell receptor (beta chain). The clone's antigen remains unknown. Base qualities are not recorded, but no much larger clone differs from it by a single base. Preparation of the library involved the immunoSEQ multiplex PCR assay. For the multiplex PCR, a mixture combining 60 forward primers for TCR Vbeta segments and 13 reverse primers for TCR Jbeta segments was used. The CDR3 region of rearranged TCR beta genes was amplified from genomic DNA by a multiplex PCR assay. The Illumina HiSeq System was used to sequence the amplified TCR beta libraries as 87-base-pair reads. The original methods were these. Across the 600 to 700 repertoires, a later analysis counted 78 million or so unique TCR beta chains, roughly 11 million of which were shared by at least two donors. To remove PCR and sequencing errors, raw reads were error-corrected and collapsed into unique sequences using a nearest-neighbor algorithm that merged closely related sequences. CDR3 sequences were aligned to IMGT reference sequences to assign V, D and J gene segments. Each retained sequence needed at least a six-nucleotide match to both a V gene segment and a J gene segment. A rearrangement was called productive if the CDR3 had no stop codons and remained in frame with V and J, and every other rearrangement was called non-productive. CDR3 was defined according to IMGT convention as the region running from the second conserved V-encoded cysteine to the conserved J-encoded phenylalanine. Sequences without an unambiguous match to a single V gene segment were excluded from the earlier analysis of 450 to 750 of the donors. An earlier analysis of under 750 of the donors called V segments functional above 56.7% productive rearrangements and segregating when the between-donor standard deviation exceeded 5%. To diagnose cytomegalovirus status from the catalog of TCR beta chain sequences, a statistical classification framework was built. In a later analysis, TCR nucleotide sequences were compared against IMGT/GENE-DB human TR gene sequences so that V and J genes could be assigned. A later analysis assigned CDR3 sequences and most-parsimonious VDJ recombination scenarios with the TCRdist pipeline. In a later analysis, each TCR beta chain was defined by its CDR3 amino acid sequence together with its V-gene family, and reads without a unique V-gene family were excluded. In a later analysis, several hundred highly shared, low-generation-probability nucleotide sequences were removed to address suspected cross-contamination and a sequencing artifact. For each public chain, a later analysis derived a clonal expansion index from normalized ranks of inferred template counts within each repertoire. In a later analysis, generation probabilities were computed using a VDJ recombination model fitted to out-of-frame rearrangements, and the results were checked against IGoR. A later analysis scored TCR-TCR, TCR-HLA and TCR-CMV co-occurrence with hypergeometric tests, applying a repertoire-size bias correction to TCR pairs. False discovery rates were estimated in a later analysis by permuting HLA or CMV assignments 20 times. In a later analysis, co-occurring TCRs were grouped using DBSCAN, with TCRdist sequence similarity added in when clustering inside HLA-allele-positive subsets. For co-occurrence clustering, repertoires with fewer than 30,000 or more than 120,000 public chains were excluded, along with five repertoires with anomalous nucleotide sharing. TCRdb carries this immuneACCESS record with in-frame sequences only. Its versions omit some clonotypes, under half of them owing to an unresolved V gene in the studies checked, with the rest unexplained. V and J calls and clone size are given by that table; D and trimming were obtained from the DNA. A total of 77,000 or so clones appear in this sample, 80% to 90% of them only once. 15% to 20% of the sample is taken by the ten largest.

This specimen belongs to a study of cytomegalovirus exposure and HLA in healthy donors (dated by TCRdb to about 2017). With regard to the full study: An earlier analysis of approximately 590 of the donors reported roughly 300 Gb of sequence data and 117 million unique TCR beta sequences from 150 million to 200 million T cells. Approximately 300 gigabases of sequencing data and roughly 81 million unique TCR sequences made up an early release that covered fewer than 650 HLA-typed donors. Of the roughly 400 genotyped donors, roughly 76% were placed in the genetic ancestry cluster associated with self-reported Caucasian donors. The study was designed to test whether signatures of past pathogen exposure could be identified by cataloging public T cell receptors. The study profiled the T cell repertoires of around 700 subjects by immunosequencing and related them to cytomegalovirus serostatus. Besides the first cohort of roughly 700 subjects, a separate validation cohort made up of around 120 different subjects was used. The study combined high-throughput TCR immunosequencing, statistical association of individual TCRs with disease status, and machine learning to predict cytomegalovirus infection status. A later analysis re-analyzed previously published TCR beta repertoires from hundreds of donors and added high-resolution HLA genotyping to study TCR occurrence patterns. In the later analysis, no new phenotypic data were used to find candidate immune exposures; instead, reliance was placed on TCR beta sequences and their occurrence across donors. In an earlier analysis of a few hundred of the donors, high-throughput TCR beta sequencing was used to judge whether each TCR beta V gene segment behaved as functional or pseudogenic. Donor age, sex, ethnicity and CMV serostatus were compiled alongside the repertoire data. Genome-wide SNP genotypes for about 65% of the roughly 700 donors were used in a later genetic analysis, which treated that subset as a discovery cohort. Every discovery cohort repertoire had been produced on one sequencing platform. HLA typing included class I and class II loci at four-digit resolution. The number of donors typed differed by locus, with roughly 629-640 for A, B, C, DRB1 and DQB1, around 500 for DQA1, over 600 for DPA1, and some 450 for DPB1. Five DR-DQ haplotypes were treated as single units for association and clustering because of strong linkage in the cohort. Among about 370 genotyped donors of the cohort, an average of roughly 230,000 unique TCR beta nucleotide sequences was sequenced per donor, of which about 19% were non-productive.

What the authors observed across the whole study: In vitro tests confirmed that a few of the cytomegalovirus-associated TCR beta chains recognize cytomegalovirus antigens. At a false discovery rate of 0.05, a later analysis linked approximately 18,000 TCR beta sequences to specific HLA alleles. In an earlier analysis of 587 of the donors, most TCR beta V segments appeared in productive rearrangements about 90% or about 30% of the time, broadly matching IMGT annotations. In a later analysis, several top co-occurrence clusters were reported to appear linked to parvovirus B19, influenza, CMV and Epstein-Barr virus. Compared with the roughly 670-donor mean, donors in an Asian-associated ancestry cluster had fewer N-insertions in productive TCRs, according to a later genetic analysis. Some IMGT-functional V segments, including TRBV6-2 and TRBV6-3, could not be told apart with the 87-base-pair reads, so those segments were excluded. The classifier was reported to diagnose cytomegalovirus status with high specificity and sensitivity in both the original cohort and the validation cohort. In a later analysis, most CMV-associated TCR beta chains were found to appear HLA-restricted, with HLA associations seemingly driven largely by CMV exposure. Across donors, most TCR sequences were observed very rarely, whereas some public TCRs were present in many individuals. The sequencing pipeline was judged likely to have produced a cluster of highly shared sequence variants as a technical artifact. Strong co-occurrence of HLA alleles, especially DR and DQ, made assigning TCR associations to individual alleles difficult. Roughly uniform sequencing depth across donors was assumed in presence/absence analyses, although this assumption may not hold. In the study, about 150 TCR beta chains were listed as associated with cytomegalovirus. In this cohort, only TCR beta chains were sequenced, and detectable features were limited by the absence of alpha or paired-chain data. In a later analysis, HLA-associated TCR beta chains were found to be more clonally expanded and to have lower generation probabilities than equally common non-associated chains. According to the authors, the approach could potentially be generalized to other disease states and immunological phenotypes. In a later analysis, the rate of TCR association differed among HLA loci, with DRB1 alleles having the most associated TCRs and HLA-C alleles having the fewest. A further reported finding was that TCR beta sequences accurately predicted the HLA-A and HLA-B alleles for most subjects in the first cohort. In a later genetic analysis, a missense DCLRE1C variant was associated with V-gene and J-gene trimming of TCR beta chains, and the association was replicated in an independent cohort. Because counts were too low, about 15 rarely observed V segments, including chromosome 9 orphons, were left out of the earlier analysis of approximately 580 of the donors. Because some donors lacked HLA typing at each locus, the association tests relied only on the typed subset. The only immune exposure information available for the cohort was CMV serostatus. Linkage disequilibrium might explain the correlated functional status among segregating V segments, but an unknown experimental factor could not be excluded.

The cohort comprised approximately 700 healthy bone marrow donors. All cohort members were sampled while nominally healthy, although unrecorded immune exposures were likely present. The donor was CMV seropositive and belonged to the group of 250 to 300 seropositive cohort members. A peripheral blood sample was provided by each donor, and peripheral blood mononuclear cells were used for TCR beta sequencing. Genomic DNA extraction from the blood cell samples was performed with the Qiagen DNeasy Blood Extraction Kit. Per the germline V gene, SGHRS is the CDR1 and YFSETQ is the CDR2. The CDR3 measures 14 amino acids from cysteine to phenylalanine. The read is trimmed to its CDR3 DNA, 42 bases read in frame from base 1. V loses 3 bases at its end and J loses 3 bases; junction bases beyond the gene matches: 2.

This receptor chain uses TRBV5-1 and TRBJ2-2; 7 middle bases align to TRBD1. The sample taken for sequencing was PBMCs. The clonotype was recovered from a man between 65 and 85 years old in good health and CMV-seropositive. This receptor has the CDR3 CASSSTGYTGELFF. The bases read TGCGCCAGCAGCTCGACAGGGTACACCGGGGAGCTGTTTTTT.